Below are 26 T cell receptor beta chains sequenced from a single sample in a study of human T cells and chemical hapten exposure. TCRdb reanalysed the RACE reads using MiXCR and keeps one entry per CDR3 protein. Here the sample spans over 300,000 distinct CDR3 sequences, approximately 5% being singletons. Sample time point: pre-sensitization, week 0. As to treatment: therapeutic diphenylcyclopropenone sensitization with weekly scalp DPC. The sequencing used whole blood, collected in connection with sensitization to the hapten diphenylcyclopropenone (DPC). These receptors were obtained from a woman in her 50s with alopecia areata. Some clones in this sample may be carry-over from other donors' samples.

This clonotype came up many times. This chain links TRBV20-1 with TRBJ1-2; D is perhaps TRBD1 (6 bases). With 4 bases removed from V and 1 base from J, the gap between germline ends came to 16 bases. Germline V CDR1 and CDR2: DFQATT, SNEGSKA (reference sequence). The CDR3 has 15 amino acids. The CDR3 coding sequence is TGCAGTGCTAACCCTGGGGGGGGCGGTAACTATGGCTACACCTTC. Its protein product is CSANPGGGGNYGYTF.

This clonotype was seen many times. The chain combines TRBV18 with TRBJ2-7; TRBD1 is a possible D gene (7 bases). This CDR3 comprises 14 residues. V lost 3 bases, J lost 1 base, and 10 bases lay in between. Germline CDR1 KGHSH, CDR2 LQKENI. The CDR3 nucleotides are TGTGCCAGCTCACCGCGGGACAGTTCCTACGAGCAGTACTTC. It specifies CASSPRDSSYEQYF.

This clonotype was counted at least ten times. The chain links TRBV21-1 to TRBJ1-2. TRBV21-1 counts as a pseudogene. The CDR3 sequence is 14 residues long. The CDR3 sequence is CASVVRFQLYGYTF. CDR3 nucleotides: TGTGCCAGCGTCGTTAGGTTTCAGCTTTATGGCTACACCTTC.

The sample holds many counts of this clonotype. V gene TRBV7-2 combines with J gene TRBJ2-3; 9 positions agree with TRBD2. After removal of 2 bases from V and 0 bases from J, the junction contained 9 bases not matched to a gene. CDR3 size: 18 residues. Germline loops: CDR1 SGHTA, CDR2 FQGNSA. In DNA form, the CDR3 reads TGTGCCAGCAGCTTAAGGGGTCTAGCGGGGTATAGCACAGATACGCAGTATTTT. It codes for CASSLRGLAGYSTDTQYF. Using reference TRBV7-2 and TRBJ2-3 for the parts outside the CDR3, the full variable domain is GAGVSQSPSNKVTEKGKDVELRCDPISGHTALYWYRQSLGQGLEFLIYFQGNSAPDKSGLPSDRFSAERTGGSVSTLTIQRTQQEDSAVYLCASSLRGLAGYSTDTQYFGPGTRLTVL.

The rearrangement links TRBV18 to TRBJ1-5, with TRBD1 as a possible D gene (5 bases). The germline V and J ends were trimmed by 1 base and 2 bases, with 12 bases remaining between them. The germline V gene has CDR1 KGHSH and CDR2 LQKENI. The CDR3 consists of 16 residues. CDR3 amino acids: CASSPLDRGGNQPQHF. The CDR3 DNA sequence: TGTGCCAGCTCACCACTGGATAGGGGCGGCAATCAGCCCCAGCATTTT. The whole variable domain, remainder taken from reference TRBV18 and TRBJ1-5, is NAGVMQNPRHLVRRRGQEARLRCSPMKGHSHVYWYRQLPEEGLKFMVYLQKENIIDESGMPKERFSAEFPKEGPSILRIQQVVRGDSAAYFCASSPLDRGGNQPQHFGDGTRLSIL.

The chain is built from TRBV7-2 and TRBJ2-4; 7 positions agree with TRBD1. Germline V gene lookup returns CDR1 SGHTA and CDR2 FQGNSA. The V segment lost 1 base and the J segment 7 bases; nucleotides outside the gene matches: 7. The CDR3 has 15 amino acids. The CDR3 DNA reads TGTGCCAGCAGCTTAGATATAAGGGGGCCGAACATTCAGTACTTC. Protein sequence: CASSLDIRGPNIQYF.

V usage is TRBV12-3 or TRBV12-4 and J usage is TRBJ2-1; D unclear. The CDR3 is made up of 12 amino acids. V was cut by 4 bases and J by 7 bases, with 8 bases left in between. Here the CDR3 reads CASSSPENEQFF. The CDR3 DNA reads as TGTGCCAGCAGTTCTCCAGAAAATGAGCAGTTCTTC.

This chain links TRBV5-1 with TRBJ2-1, with 8 positions matching TRBD2. Germline CDR1 reads SGHRS; CDR2 reads YFSETQ. The CDR3 sequence is 15 residues long. The J segment lost 9 bases and the V segment lost 2 bases, leaving 10 bases of the junction unmatched. The CDR3 nucleotides read TGCGCCAGCAGCTTACCGGGACTAGTCATCCGTGAGCAGTTCTTC. It encodes CASSLPGLVIREQFF. Combining the CDR3 with reference TRBV5-1 and TRBJ2-1 gives the whole variable domain KAGVTQTPRYLIKTRGQQVTLSCSPISGHRSVSWYQQTPGQGLQFLFEYFSETQRNKGNFPGRFSGRQFSNSRSEMNVSTLELGDSALYLCASSLPGLVIREQFFGPGTRLTVL.

This clonotype was counted many times. The chain uses TRBV7-2 and TRBJ2-3; 10 positions match TRBD2. Trimming removed 4 bases from V and 6 bases from J; junction bases left unmatched: 4. The CDR3 runs 14 residues. The germline CDR1 and CDR2 sequences are SGHTA and FQGNSA. The CDR3 sequence is CASSSSGGRDTQYF. DNA of the CDR3: TGTGCCAGCAGCTCTAGCGGGGGACGGGATACGCAGTATTTT.

This clonotype was observed at least ten times. The V and J genes are TRBV20-1 and TRBJ2-7, with D possibly TRBD1 on 7 matching bases. Germline CDR1 DFQATT, CDR2 SNEGSKA (reference sequence). The V end lost 2 bases, the J end lost 6 bases, and 11 bases lay between the germline ends. The CDR3 contains 12 residues. CDR3 sequence: CSARRQGGEQYF. In DNA form, the CDR3 reads TGCAGTGCTAGACGTCAGGGGGGCGAGCAGTACTTC.

V and J are TRBV5-6 and TRBJ1-2, with TRBD1 as a possible D gene (6 bases). The V gene lost 1 base and the J gene lost 4 bases, with 14 bases spanning the gap. CDR1 is SGHDT, CDR2 YYEEEE, per germline. CDR3 length: 15 residues. CDR3 DNA: TGTGCCAGCAGCTTGCAGGGGACGGAAATCTATGGCTACACCTTC. It specifies CASSLQGTEIYGYTF.

Ten or more counts support this clonotype. This chain joins TRBV29-1 and TRBJ2-3, with 15 positions matching TRBD2. CDR3 length equals 18 residues. CDR1 is SQVTM, CDR2 ANQGSEA, per germline. V lost 6 bases, J lost 0 bases, and 10 bases stayed unmatched. The CDR3 sequence is CSVQGGLAGGRSTDTQYF. CDR3 nucleotide sequence: TGCAGCGTCCAGGGGGGACTAGCGGGAGGACGGAGCACAGATACGCAGTATTTT.

This clonotype was seen a few times. The gene calls are TRBV18 and TRBJ2-2; D is unresolved. The germline V gene encodes CDR1 KGHSH and CDR2 LQKENI. The V gene lost 1 base and the J gene lost 2 bases, with 11 bases spanning the gap. The CDR3 length is 16 residues. The CDR3, as DNA: TGTGCCAGCTCACCACTCGCCGGGCCCAACACCGGGGAGCTGTTTTTT. Translated, it gives CASSPLAGPNTGELFF.

The table lists this clonotype with many counts. The rearrangement joins TRBV5-4 to TRBJ1-1, with 8 bases aligning to TRBD1. This CDR3 region has 14 residues. In germline, CDR1 is SGHNT, CDR2 YYREEE (reference sequence). V was clipped by 2 bases and J by 6 bases; unmatched bases: 6. The CDR3 loop reads CASSFDRGRSEAFF. CDR3 nucleotides: TGTGCCAGCAGCTTCGACAGGGGACGATCTGAAGCTTTCTTT.

This clonotype was observed at least ten times. The chain couples TRBV7-2 to TRBJ1-3; unclear D gene. From germline, CDR1 is SGHTA and CDR2 FQGNSA. The ends were cut back, 5 bases at V and 1 base at J, with 9 bases in the middle. CDR3 length: 14 amino acids. CDR3 in DNA: TGTGCCAGCAGCCGGGTCGGATCTGGAAACACCATATATTTT. Its protein product is CASSRVGSGNTIYF.

The sample holds many counts of this clonotype. The J gene is TRBJ1-5, the V gene TRBV7-2; D gene ambiguous. Trimming left V 5 bases short and J 9 bases short, with 17 bases between. Looked up from germline, CDR1 is SGHTA and CDR2 is FQGNSA. This CDR3 comprises 14 residues. CDR3 bases: TGTGCCAGCAGCCAGACAAATTCATGGGGGCCCCAGCATTTT. This gives the protein CASSQTNSWGPQHF.

Ten or more counts support this clonotype. This sequence joins TRBV28 and TRBJ2-1; 13 bases are a match to TRBD2. V was clipped by 8 bases and J by 10 bases; unmatched bases: 14. The length of the CDR3 is 16 residues. Per germline, CDR1 MDHEN and CDR2 SYDVKM. The CDR3 reads CASGSLGLAGEVEQFF. The CDR3 DNA sequence: TGTGCCAGCGGCTCCCTTGGACTAGCGGGAGAGGTGGAGCAGTTCTTC. Using reference TRBV28 and TRBJ2-1 for the parts outside the CDR3, the full variable domain is DVKVTQSSRYLVKRTGEKVFLECVQDMDHENMFWYRQDPGLGLRLIYFSYDVKMKEKGDIPEGYSVSREKKERFSLILESASTNQTSMYLCASGSLGLAGEVEQFFGPGTRLTVL.

Many counts were recorded for this clonotype. The chain employs TRBV19 and TRBJ2-3; 7 bases map to TRBD2. Germline V gene lookup returns CDR1 LNHDA and CDR2 SQIVND (reference sequence). Trimming removed 6 bases from V and 0 bases from J; junction bases left unmatched: 3. The CDR3 totals 14 residues. CDR3 sequence reads: CASRKRGSTDTQYF. The CDR3 DNA is TGTGCCAGTAGGAAGCGGGGAAGCACAGATACGCAGTATTTT.

Regarding this clonotype: Mismatch with germline at one junction end may stem from a read error. CDR3 sequence reads: CVSSRPGGEQYF. In DNA, the CDR3 is TGTGTCAGCAGCCGTCCAGGGGGGGAGCAGTACTTC. The chain combines TRBV12-3 or TRBV12-4 with TRBJ2-7, with a possible D match to TRBD1 (7 bases). The CDR3 has 12 amino acids.

This chain joins TRBV7-6 and TRBJ1-1; the match to TRBD1 covers 11 bases. The trim removed 5 bases at V and 6 bases at J, leaving 8 bases unmatched. CDR3 length equals 15 residues. Germline lookup yields CDR1 SGHVS and CDR2 FNYEAQ. For the CDR3, the DNA is TGTGCCAGCAGCCCAGGGACAGGGGGGATGCCTGAAGCTTTCTTT. Encoded protein: CASSPGTGGMPEAFF. The whole variable domain, filled in from reference TRBV7-6 and TRBJ1-1, reads GAGVSQSPRYKVTKRGQDVALRCDPISGHVSLYWYRQALGQGPEFLTYFNYEAQQDKSGLPNDRFSAERPEGSISTLTIQRTEQRDSAMYRCASSPGTGGMPEAFFGQGTRLTVV.

This clonotype was seen ten or more times. The chain recombines TRBV7-2 with TRBJ1-5; D is unresolved. Germline loops: CDR1 SGHTA, CDR2 FQGNSA. There are 12 residues in the CDR3. Trimming removed 4 bases at V and 9 bases at J, with 10 bases between. CDR3 nucleotide sequence: TGTGCCAGCAGCTCAGATTGGGGGCCCCAGCATTTT. This encodes CASSSDWGPQHF.

This clonotype has more than one count but fewer than ten. This chain uses TRBV29-1 with TRBJ1-5, with D unresolved. The CDR3 has 12 residues. The germline V gene encodes CDR1 SQVTM and CDR2 ANQGSEA. V lost 4 bases and J 2 bases, leaving 6 bases between the germline ends. In DNA, the CDR3 is TGCAGCGTTGGATCCGGCAATCAGCCCCAGCATTTT. Translating it yields CSVGSGNQPQHF.

This clonotype was detected many times. The chain is built from TRBV6-2 or TRBV6-3 and TRBJ2-1, with 7 bases matching TRBD2. This CDR3 comprises 14 residues. V trimming: 6 bases; J trimming: 6 bases; junction bases outside the gene matches: 8. Germline V gives CDR1 MNHEY, CDR2 SVGEGT. Written as DNA, the CDR3 is TGTGCCAGCAGCCCCCTAGCGGAGCGCAATGAGCAGTTCTTC. This sequence encodes CASSPLAERNEQFF.

There are many counts of this clonotype. This chain uses TRBV28 with TRBJ2-7, with unresolved D. The germline V gene has CDR1 MDHEN and CDR2 SYDVKM. The CDR3 covers 11 residues. Trimming took 5 bases from V and 5 from J, leaving 7 bases between them. For the CDR3, the DNA is TGTGCCAGCAGTAAGGAACACGAGCAGTACTTC. Translation: CASSKEHEQYF.

This clonotype has ten or more counts. The chain couples TRBV2 to TRBJ2-7; either TRBD1 or TRBD2 may fit D (5 bases each). The CDR3 loop spans 13 amino acids. Germline CDR1 is SNHLY and CDR2 is FYNNEI. V shed 6 bases and J shed 3 bases, with 12 bases lying between them. The CDR3 here is CASSRDRLYEQYF. CDR3 coding DNA: TGTGCCAGCAGCCGGGACCGACTCTACGAGCAGTACTTC.

This clonotype was observed many times. The chain carries TRBV12-3 or TRBV12-4 and TRBJ2-2; D not certain. Trimming took off 4 bases at V and 1 base at J, with 7 bases between the two ends. This CDR3 comprises 14 residues. CDR3: CASSSPLNTGELFF. The CDR3 DNA sequence: TGTGCCAGCAGTTCCCCACTGAACACCGGGGAGCTGTTTTTT.